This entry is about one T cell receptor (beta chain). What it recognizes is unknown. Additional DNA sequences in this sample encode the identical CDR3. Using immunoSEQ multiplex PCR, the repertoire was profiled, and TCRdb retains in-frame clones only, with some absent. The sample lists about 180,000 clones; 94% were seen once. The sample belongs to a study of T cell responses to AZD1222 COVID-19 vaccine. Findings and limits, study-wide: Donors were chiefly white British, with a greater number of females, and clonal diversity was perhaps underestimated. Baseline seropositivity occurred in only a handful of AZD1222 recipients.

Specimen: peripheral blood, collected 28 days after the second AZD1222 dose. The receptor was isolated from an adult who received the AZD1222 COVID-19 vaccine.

The CDR3 loop is CASSFANTEAFF. In DNA form, the CDR3 reads TGCGCCAGCAGTTTTGCGAACACTGAAGCTTTCTTT. The rearrangement uses TRBV5-1 and TRBJ1-1; D gene ambiguous. The CDR3 runs to 12 residues. Germline loops: CDR1 SGHRS, CDR2 YFSETQ. V gave up 5 bases and J gave up 1 base, with 6 bases separating them.